Presented here are 4 T cell receptor beta chains from one specimen sequenced in a study of T-cell reconstitution after alpha-beta-depleted transplantation in children. The TCRbeta library was prepared with unique molecular identifiers. Via MiXCR, TCRdb re-called the PCR reads, giving one row per CDR3 protein. This table has some 600,000 distinct CDR3 sequences, 13% appearing once. The specimen was PBMCs, mostly from graft donor cells, collected 360 days after TCRalphabeta/CD19-depleted stem cell transplant. These receptors all come from a male patient aged 10 to 17 who had a stem cell transplant for acute myeloid leukemia, so the T cells may come from the graft donor.

There are a few counts of this clonotype. The V call is TRBV12-3 or TRBV12-4, the J call TRBJ2-7; 12 nucleotides match TRBD2. The V segment lost 3 bases and the J segment 3 bases; nucleotides outside the gene matches: 6. This CDR3 comprises 16 residues. CDR3 nucleotides: TGTGCCAGCAGTTTTGGGGGACTAGCGGGTGGCTACGAGCAGTACTTC. As protein: CASSFGGLAGGYEQYF.

The chain couples TRBV6-1 to TRBJ2-7; 10 bases are a match to TRBD1. Losses at the gene ends were 3 bases for V and 5 bases for J; bases not matched to a gene: 7. The CDR3 sequence is 15 residues long. Germline loops: CDR1 MNHNS, CDR2 SASEGT. CDR3 coding DNA: TGTGCCAGCAGTGAGACAGGGGGCGATAGAAACGAGCAGTACTTC. Amino acid sequence: CASSETGGDRNEQYF.

V is TRBV15 and J is TRBJ2-1, with 11 bases aligning to TRBD2. In germline, CDR1 is LNHNV, CDR2 YYDKDF (reference sequence). The CDR3 runs 18 residues. The junction had 10 bases not matched to a gene; V was cut back by 1 base and J by 5 bases. CDR3 nucleotides: TGTGCCACCAGCAGAGTCTTCCGACTAGCGGGACAGAACAATGAGCAGTTCTTC. It codes for CATSRVFRLAGQNNEQFF.

This clonotype has only a few counts. The chain carries TRBV15 and TRBJ2-7; D ambiguous. Germline-derived CDR1 and CDR2 are LNHNV and YYDKDF (reference sequence). With 0 bases removed from V and 0 bases from J, the gap between germline ends came to 3 bases. CDR3 size: 13 residues. The CDR3 loop is CATSREGSYEQYF. DNA for the CDR3: TGTGCCACCAGCAGAGAAGGCTCCTACGAGCAGTACTTC.